Shown below are 21 T cell receptor beta chains from a single sample sequenced in a study of blood T cell repertoires in COVID-19. The table came from immunoSEQ multiplex PCR; TCRdb's copy has only in-frame clones and leaves some out. Of around 140,000 clones listed, about 90% are singletons. The sample comprised peripheral blood. These receptors all come from a man aged 50 to 60 who had recovered from COVID-19.

This clone was seen just once. The V and J genes are TRBV11-2 and TRBJ2-7; 9 bases agree with TRBD1. This CDR3 contains 15 residues. Germline trimming cut 5 bases from V and 1 base from J; bases unmatched to any gene: 6. The germline CDR1 and CDR2 sequences are SGHAT and FQNNGV. CDR3 residues: CASSHTGGASYEQYF. The CDR3 DNA is TGTGCCAGCAGCCATACAGGGGGCGCATCCTACGAGCAGTACTTC.

The chain has TRBV28 and TRBJ2-1; 7 bases match TRBD1. Germline lookup yields CDR1 MDHEN and CDR2 SYDVKM. This CDR3 region has 16 residues. The V and J ends lost 5 bases and 4 bases, in that order; junction bases with no gene match: 11. The CDR3 coding sequence is TGTGCCAGCAGTACAACGACAGGGAATATTTACAATGAGCAGTTCTTC. Protein product: CASSTTTGNIYNEQFF.

This clone showed up just a few times. The chain carries TRBV19 and TRBJ2-7; D perhaps matches TRBD2 (6 bases). V was pared by 5 bases and J by 2 bases, with 13 bases between. This CDR3 is built from 14 residues. Germline loops: CDR1 LNHDA, CDR2 SQIVND (reference sequence). CDR3 residues: CASSFRLVPYEQYF. CDR3 bases: TGTGCCAGTAGTTTCCGACTAGTCCCCTACGAGCAGTACTTC.

The chain employs TRBV10-3 and TRBJ2-1; TRBD1 is a possible D gene (5 bases). Trimming took off 4 bases at V and 7 bases at J, with 14 bases between the two ends. The length of the CDR3 is 14 residues. The germline gives CDR1 ENHRY, CDR2 SYGVKD. The CDR3: CAISGGPVGNEQFF. The CDR3 DNA reads TGTGCCATCAGTGGGGGCCCCGTAGGTAATGAGCAGTTCTTC.

The genes are TRBV6-5 and TRBJ1-5; tentatively, D is TRBD1 (5 bases). CDR1 is MNHEY and CDR2 is SVGAGI in the germline V gene. This CDR3 is 14 amino acids long. V gave up 7 bases and J gave up 0 bases, with 10 bases separating them. The CDR3 loop reads CASTGRNSNQPQHF. The CDR3 nucleotides are TGTGCCAGCACAGGGCGTAATAGCAATCAGCCCCAGCATTTT.

This chain connects TRBV7-2 to TRBJ1-2, with a possible D match to TRBD1 (5 bases). CDR1 is SGHTA and CDR2 is FQGNSA in the germline V gene. This CDR3 is built from 16 residues. Between the trimmed V and J ends, which lost 3 bases and 3 bases, there was a span of 17 bases. CDR3 sequence reads: CASSFRDPGRDYGYTF. The CDR3 DNA is TGTGCCAGCAGCTTCCGGGACCCGGGGAGGGACTATGGCTACACCTTC.

This chain links TRBV7-9 with TRBJ1-2, with 8 bases fitting TRBD1. The CDR3 totals 13 residues. In germline, CDR1 is SEHNR, CDR2 FQNEAQ (reference sequence). V lost 5 bases and J lost 5; bases outside the gene matches: 4. CDR3 nucleotide sequence: TGTGCCAGCAGCCCGGACAGGGTTTATGGCTACACCTTC. This codes for CASSPDRVYGYTF.

This clone was observed a single time. The rearrangement links TRBV9 to TRBJ2-3; 7 nucleotides line up with TRBD1. The germline V gene has CDR1 SGDLS and CDR2 YYNGEE. There are 16 residues in the CDR3. J lost 5 bases, V lost 0 bases, and 9 bases had no gene match. CDR3 nucleotide sequence: TGTGCCAGCAGCGTAGATGGAAGGGGGCAAATAGATACGCAGTATTTT. It is translated as CASSVDGRGQIDTQYF.

The V gene is TRBV6-2 or TRBV6-3, the J gene TRBJ2-1, with TRBD2 identical over 9 bases. The CDR3 has 15 residues. V trimming: 1 base; J trimming: 8 bases; junction bases outside the gene matches: 6. The germline CDR1 and CDR2 sequences are MNHEY and SVGEGT. CDR3 bases: TGTGCCAGCAGTTACTGGCGGGGGGGGGTCGATGAGCAGTTCTTC. Amino acids: CASSYWRGGVDEQFF.

This CDR3 reads CASSPISGTLSYEQYF. CDR3 nucleotide sequence: TGTGCCAGCTCACCGATCTCCGGGACACTATCCTACGAGCAGTACTTC. This chain joins TRBV18 and TRBJ2-7, with D perhaps matching TRBD1 (6 bases). Germline lookup yields CDR1 KGHSH and CDR2 LQKENI. The CDR3 runs to 16 residues. V lost 3 bases, J lost 1 base, and 16 bases lay in between. Filled out from reference TRBV18 and TRBJ2-7, the complete variable domain reads NAGVMQNPRHLVRRRGQEARLRCSPMKGHSHVYWYRQLPEEGLKFMVYLQKENIIDESGMPKERFSAEFPKEGPSILRIQQVVRGDSAAYFCASSPISGTLSYEQYFGPGTRLTVT.

CDR3 in DNA: TGTGCCAGCAGCGGCGGGGGGCGAGAGACCCAGTACTTC. Protein sequence: CASSGGGRETQYF. The chain couples TRBV7-9 to TRBJ2-5, with 8 bases identical to TRBD2. The CDR3 sequence is 13 residues long. Per the germline V gene, CDR1 is SEHNR and CDR2 is FQNEAQ (reference sequence). The V segment lost 5 bases and the J segment 4 bases; nucleotides outside the gene matches: 3.

This clone was observed a handful of times. The gene calls are TRBV18 and TRBJ1-1; 10 positions match TRBD1. The CDR3 is made up of 14 amino acids. Trimming cost V 4 bases and J 10 bases; bases outside gene matches: 9. Germline V gene lookup returns CDR1 KGHSH and CDR2 LQKENI. CDR3 DNA: TGTGCCAGCTCACTAGAGACAGGGGGCTGGGGAGCTTTCTTT. Translating gives CASSLETGGWGAFF.

V is TRBV9 and J is TRBJ1-1; possible D gene TRBD1, 5 bases. Trimming pared 6 bases from V and 1 base from J, leaving 16 bases between. This CDR3 contains 15 residues. CDR1 and CDR2 (germline): SGDLS, YYNGEE. The DNA of the CDR3 is TGTGCCAGCACTAGCGGGGGGGAGGCGAACACTGAAGCTTTCTTT. It encodes CASTSGGEANTEAFF. The variable domain in full, completed from reference TRBV9 and TRBJ1-1, reads DSGVTQTPKHLITATGQRVTLRCSPRSGDLSVYWYQQSLDQGLQFLIQYYNGEERAKGNILERFSAQQFPDLHSELNLSSLELGDSALYFCASTSGGEANTEAFFGQGTRLTVV.

This chain joins TRBV7-9 and TRBJ2-3; 15 bases map to TRBD2. Germline CDR1 reads SEHNR; CDR2 reads FQNEAQ (reference sequence). The CDR3 consists of 19 residues. Trimming at V came to 5 bases and at J to 0 bases, leaving 9 bases not matched to a gene. The CDR3 sequence is CASSLGLAGGGPSTDTQYF. CDR3 in DNA: TGTGCCAGCAGCCTGGGACTAGCGGGGGGCGGCCCTAGCACAGATACGCAGTATTTT. The full variable domain, rest sourced from reference TRBV7-9 and TRBJ2-3, is DTGVSQNPRHKITKRGQNVTFRCDPISEHNRLYWYRQTLGQGPEFLTYFQNEAQLEKSRLLSDRFSAERPKGSFSTLEIQRTEQGDSAMYLCASSLGLAGGGPSTDTQYFGPGTRLTVL.

This clone was counted a single time. The gene calls are TRBV19 and TRBJ2-7, with TRBD2 identical over 7 bases. Germline-derived CDR1 and CDR2 are LNHDA and SQIVND (reference sequence). The CDR3 consists of 15 residues. Trimming took 6 bases from V and 3 from J; bases not matched to a gene: 11. The DNA for the CDR3 is TGTGCCAGTAGCTACGGGGGGACTTACCACTACGAGCAGTACTTC. This sequence encodes CASSYGGTYHYEQYF.

CDR3 DNA sequence: TGCGCCAGCAGTCCACAGGGGAATCTTTACAATGAGCAGTTCTTC. Encoded protein: CASSPQGNLYNEQFF. The V and J genes are TRBV5-1 and TRBJ2-1; 7 nucleotides agree with TRBD1. This CDR3 comprises 15 residues. V lost 5 bases to trimming and J lost 4 bases; unmatched junction nucleotides: 9. Germline V gives CDR1 SGHRS, CDR2 YFSETQ.

V is TRBV6-5 and J is TRBJ1-4; no firm D call. The CDR3 consists of 16 residues. CDR1 and CDR2 (germline): MNHEY, SVGAGI. V was cut by 1 base and J by 7 bases, with 16 bases left in between. This CDR3 is CASSYYFRGSGEKLFF. The CDR3, as DNA: TGTGCCAGCAGTTACTACTTTCGGGGTTCGGGTGAAAAACTGTTTTTT.

The chain is built from TRBV4-1 and TRBJ2-1; no clear D gene. In germline, CDR1 is MGHRA, CDR2 YSYEKL. Trimming pared 0 bases from V and 5 bases from J, leaving 8 bases between. The CDR3 totals 14 residues. CDR3 residues: CASSQDTTNNEQFF. The CDR3 nucleotides are TGCGCCAGCAGCCAAGATACGACAAACAATGAGCAGTTCTTC.

The DNA for the CDR3 is TGTGCCAGCAGCTTAGGGGCAGGGGGCGGCTATGGCTACACCTTC. Protein: CASSLGAGGGYGYTF. The chain has TRBV7-2 and TRBJ1-2, with TRBD1 identical over 8 bases. Per the germline V gene, CDR1 is SGHTA and CDR2 is FQGNSA. The CDR3 is 15 residues long. After removal of 1 base from V and 4 bases from J, the junction contained 5 bases not matched to a gene.

The chain is built from TRBV10-2 and TRBJ2-5, with 10 nucleotides matching TRBD2. Trimming cost V 6 bases and J 1 base; bases outside gene matches: 5. The CDR3 spans 15 residues. Looked up from germline, CDR1 is WSHSY and CDR2 is SAAADI. CDR3 amino acids: CASSDSGGTQETQYF. CDR3 DNA sequence: TGCGCCAGCAGCGATAGCGGGGGGACCCAAGAGACCCAGTACTTC.

The rearrangement joins TRBV2 to TRBJ2-1; D unclear. The ends were cut back, 3 bases at V and 7 bases at J, with 10 bases in the middle. CDR1 SNHLY and CDR2 FYNNEI come from the germline V gene. This CDR3 is 13 amino acids long. For the CDR3, the DNA is TGTGCCAGCAGTGAGAGACTGTTTAATGAGCAGTTCTTC. Its translation: CASSERLFNEQFF.